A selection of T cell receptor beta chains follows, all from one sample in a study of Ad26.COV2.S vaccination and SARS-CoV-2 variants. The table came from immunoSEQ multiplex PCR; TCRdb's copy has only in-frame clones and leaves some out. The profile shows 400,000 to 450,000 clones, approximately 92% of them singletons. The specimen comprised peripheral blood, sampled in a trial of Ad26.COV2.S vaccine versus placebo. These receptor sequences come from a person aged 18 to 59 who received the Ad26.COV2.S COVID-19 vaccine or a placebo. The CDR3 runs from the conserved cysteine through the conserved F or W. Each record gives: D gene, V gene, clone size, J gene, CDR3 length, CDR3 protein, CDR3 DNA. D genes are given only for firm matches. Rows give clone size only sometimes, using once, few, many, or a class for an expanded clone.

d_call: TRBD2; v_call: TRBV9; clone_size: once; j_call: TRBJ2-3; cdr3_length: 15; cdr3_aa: CASSVEGGRSDTQYF; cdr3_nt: TGTGCCAGCAGCGTAGAAGGCGGGAGATCAGATACGCAGTATTTT
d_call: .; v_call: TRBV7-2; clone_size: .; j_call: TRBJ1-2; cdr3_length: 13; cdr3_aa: CASSLGGPYGYTF; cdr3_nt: TGTGCCAGCAGCTTAGGGGGACCATATGGCTACACCTTC
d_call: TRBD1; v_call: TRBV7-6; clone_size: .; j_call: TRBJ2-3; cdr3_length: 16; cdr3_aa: CASSTHRGQLTDTQYF; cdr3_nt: TGTGCCAGCAGCACACACAGGGGGCAGTTGACAGATACGCAGTATTTT
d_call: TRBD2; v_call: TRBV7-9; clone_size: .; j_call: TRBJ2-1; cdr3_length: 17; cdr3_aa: CASSLPIAGGPRDEQFF; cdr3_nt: TGTGCCAGCAGCTTACCAATAGCGGGAGGGCCTAGGGATGAGCAGTTCTTC
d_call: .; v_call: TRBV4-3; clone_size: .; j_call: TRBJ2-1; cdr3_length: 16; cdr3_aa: CASSQDGGNSYNEQFF; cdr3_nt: TGCGCCAGCAGCCAAGACGGGGGAAACTCCTACAATGAGCAGTTCTTC
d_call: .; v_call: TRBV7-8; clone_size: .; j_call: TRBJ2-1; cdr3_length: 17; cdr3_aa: CASSLRGSEFPYNEQFF; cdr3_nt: TGTGCCAGCAGCTTACGCGGTAGCGAGTTCCCCTACAATGAGCAGTTCTTC
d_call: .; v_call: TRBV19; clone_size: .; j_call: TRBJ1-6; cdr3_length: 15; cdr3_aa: CASSQGGSYNSPLHF; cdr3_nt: TGTGCCAGTAGTCAGGGCGGCTCCTATAATTCACCCCTCCACTTT
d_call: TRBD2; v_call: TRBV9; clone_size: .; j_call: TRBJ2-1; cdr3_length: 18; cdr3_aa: CASSEALSGSLSYNEQFF; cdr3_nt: TGTGCCAGCAGCGAGGCCCTTAGCGGGAGTCTCTCCTACAATGAGCAGTTCTTC
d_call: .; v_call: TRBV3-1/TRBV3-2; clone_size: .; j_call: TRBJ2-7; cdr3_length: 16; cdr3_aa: CASSQERTRGRNEQYF; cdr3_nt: TGTGCCAGCAGCCAAGAGCGGACAAGGGGCCGAAACGAGCAGTACTTC
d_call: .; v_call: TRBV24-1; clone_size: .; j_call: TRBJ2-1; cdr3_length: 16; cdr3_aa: CATSDPGGGSYNEQFF; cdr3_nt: TGTGCCACCAGTGATCCAGGGGGGGGCTCCTACAATGAGCAGTTCTTC
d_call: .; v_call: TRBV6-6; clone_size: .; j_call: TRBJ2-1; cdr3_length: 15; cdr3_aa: CASSSKQSSYNEQFF; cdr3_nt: TGTGCCAGCAGCTCCAAGCAAAGCTCCTACAATGAGCAGTTCTTC
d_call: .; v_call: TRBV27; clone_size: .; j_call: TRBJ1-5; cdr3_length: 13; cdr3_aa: CASSLIGDQPQHF; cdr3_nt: TGTGCCAGCAGTTTGATAGGGGACCAGCCCCAGCATTTT
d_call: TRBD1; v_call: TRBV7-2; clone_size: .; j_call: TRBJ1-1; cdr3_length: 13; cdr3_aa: CASSQQGGTEAFF; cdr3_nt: TGTGCCAGCAGCCAACAGGGGGGTACTGAAGCTTTCTTT
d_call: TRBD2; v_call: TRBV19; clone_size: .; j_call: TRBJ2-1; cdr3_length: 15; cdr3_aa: CASHGGTSSYNEQFF; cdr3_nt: TGTGCCAGTCATGGGGGGACTAGCTCCTACAATGAGCAGTTCTTC
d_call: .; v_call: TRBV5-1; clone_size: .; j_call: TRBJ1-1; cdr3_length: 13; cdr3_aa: CASSGYMNTEAFF; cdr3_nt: TGCGCCAGCAGCGGATACATGAACACTGAAGCTTTCTTT
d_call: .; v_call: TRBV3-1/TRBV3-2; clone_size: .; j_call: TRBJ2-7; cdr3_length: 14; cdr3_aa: CASMNSAGTYEQYF; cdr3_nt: TGTGCCAGCATGAATAGTGCCGGAACCTACGAGCAGTACTTC
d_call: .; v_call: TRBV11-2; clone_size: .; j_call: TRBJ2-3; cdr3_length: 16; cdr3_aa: CASSLAGGTGTDTQYF; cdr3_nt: TGTGCCAGCAGCTTAGCGGGCGGGACAGGCACAGATACGCAGTATTTT
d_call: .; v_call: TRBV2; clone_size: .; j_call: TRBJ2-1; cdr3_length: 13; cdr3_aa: CASSASWRGEQFF; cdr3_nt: TGTGCCAGCAGTGCATCCTGGAGGGGTGAGCAGTTCTTC
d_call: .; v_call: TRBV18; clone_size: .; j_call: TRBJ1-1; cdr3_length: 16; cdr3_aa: CASSPLGLGGYTEAFF; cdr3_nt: TGTGCCAGCTCACCACTTGGTTTGGGGGGGTACACTGAAGCTTTCTTT
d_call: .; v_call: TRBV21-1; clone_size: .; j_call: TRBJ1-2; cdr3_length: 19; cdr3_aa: CASTSFTRDRGFPGYGYTF; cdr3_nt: TGTGCCAGCACCTCATTCACCCGGGACAGGGGGTTCCCCGGCTATGGCTACACCTTC
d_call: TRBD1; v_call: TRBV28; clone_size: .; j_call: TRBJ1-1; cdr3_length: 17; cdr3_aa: CASSGGGTGPFGPEAFF; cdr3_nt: TGTGCCAGCAGTGGAGGCGGGACAGGACCCTTCGGGCCTGAAGCTTTCTTT
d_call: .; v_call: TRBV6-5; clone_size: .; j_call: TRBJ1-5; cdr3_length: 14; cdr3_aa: CASSYSGREQPQHF; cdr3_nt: TGTGCCAGCAGTTACTCGGGCAGGGAGCAGCCCCAGCATTTT
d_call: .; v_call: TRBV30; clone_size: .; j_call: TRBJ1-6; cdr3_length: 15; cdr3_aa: CAWSKVGHYNSPLHF; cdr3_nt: TGTGCCTGGAGTAAGGTCGGACACTATAATTCACCCCTCCACTTT
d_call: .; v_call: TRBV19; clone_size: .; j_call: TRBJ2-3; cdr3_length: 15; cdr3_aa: CASSSSSALTDTQYF; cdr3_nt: TGTGCCAGTAGTTCCTCTAGCGCCCTCACAGATACGCAGTATTTT
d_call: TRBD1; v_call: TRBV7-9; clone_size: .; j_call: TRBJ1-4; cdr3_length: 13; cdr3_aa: CASRRDSNEKLFF; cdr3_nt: TGTGCCAGCAGACGGGACAGCAATGAAAAACTGTTTTTT
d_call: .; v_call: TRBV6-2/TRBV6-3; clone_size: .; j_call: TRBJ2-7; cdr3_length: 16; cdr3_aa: CASSYSSVGVGYEQYF; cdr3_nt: TGTGCCAGCAGTTACTCATCCGTTGGGGTGGGTTACGAGCAGTACTTC
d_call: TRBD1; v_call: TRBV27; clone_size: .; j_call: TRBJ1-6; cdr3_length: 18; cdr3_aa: CASRDRVTPPLLNSPLHF; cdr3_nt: TGTGCCAGCAGAGACAGGGTGACCCCCCCACTACTTAATTCACCCCTCCACTTT